The present TCR beta chain was sequenced within a study of blood T cell repertoires in COVID-19. Worth noting for this clone: Compared with germline, one end of the junction differs, possibly owing to a read error.

Libraries were prepared by immunoSEQ multiplex PCR; TCRdb keeps only in-frame clonotypes and omits some of them. The sample records around 160,000 clones, more than 75% being singletons. CDR3 size: 12 residues. CDR1 is SGHNT, CDR2 YYREEE, per germline (reference sequence). The rearrangement joins TRBV5-4 to TRBJ1-2; 7 positions match TRBD1. The sequenced sample was peripheral blood. The sequence came from a human donor with acute or convalescent COVID-19. The donor label of this sample is uncertain. The CDR3: CASSPSDRDRLF. CDR3 nucleotides: TGTGCCAGCAGCCCGAGTGACAGGGATCGCCTCTTC. Using reference TRBV5-4 and TRBJ1-2 for the parts outside the CDR3, the full variable domain is ETGVTQSPTHLIKTRGQQVTLRCSSQSGHNTVSWYQQALGQGPQFIFQYYREEENGRGNFPPRFSGLQFPNYSSELNVNALELDDSALYLCASSPSDRDRLFGSGTRLTVV.